What follows are 20 T cell receptor beta chains derived from one specimen sequenced in a study of blood T cell repertoires in COVID-19 (TCRdb year 2020). The method behind the library was the immunoSEQ multiplex PCR assay. Imported from immuneACCESS, the table was reduced by TCRdb to in-frame sequences with V and J called. These copies leave out some clones; in studies compared against another copy, an unresolved V gene accounts for under half, and the cause of the remainder is not known. A total of roughly 230,000 clones appear in this sample, 85% of them only once. The ten largest make up approximately 6.6% of the sample. Sequencing input: PBMCs or T cells enriched from blood (not recorded which). These receptors came from a woman aged 45 to 65 who had been exposed to COVID-19.

This clone came up a few times. V and J are TRBV7-5 and TRBJ1-6. TRBV7-5 is flagged as a pseudogene. The CDR3 spans 14 residues. CDR3 amino acids: CVRSFCHFNSPLHF. The CDR3 DNA is TGTGTCAGAAGCTTTTGTCACTTTAATTCACCCCTCCACTTT.

The V call is TRBV20-1, the J call TRBJ1-2; unclear D gene. Trimming took 3 bases from V and 4 from J, leaving 9 bases between them. The CDR3 runs 12 residues. CDR1 and CDR2 from the germline V gene are DFQATT and SNEGSKA (reference sequence). The CDR3 DNA sequence: TGCAGTGCTAGTAACGCGGCCTATGGCTACACCTTC. Amino acid sequence: CSASNAAYGYTF.

The chain combines TRBV2 with TRBJ1-3; D not resolved. Germline V CDR1 and CDR2: SNHLY, FYNNEI. This CDR3 is 15 amino acids long. Deletions cut 2 bases from V and 0 bases from J, with 8 bases between. CDR3 DNA: TGTGCCAGCAGTGAACAGGCAAGCTCTGGAAACACCATATATTTT. Amino acids: CASSEQASSGNTIYF.

V gene TRBV7-2 combines with J gene TRBJ1-1, with D possibly being TRBD1 (6 bases). The CDR3 consists of 14 residues. Germline V lookup: CDR1 SGHTA, CDR2 FQGNSA. Trimming shortened V by 6 bases and J by 4 bases, and 15 bases separated the two germline ends. The CDR3 DNA follows: TGTGCCAGCAGTAGGGGGAGGGGAACCACTGAAGCTTTCTTT. This translates into CASSRGRGTTEAFF.

This chain joins TRBV24-1 and TRBJ2-2; 10 bases agree with TRBD1. The CDR3 has 17 residues. Trimming cost V 3 bases and J 1 base; bases outside gene matches: 4. Germline V gene data show CDR1 as KGHDR and CDR2 as SFDVKD. The CDR3 nucleotides are TGTGCCACCAGTGATCGGACAGGGGGAAGGAACACCGGGGAGCTGTTTTTT. This sequence encodes CATSDRTGGRNTGELFF.

The chain carries TRBV21-1 and TRBJ1-5; the table's D call of TRBD1 was not tested on the DNA. TRBV21-1 is shown as a pseudogene. CDR3 length: 16 amino acids. CDR3 amino acids: CASSKSLRGSNQPQHF. The CDR3 DNA sequence: TGTGCCAGCAGCAAGTCCCTCAGGGGGAGCAATCAGCCCCAGCATTTT.

This sequence joins TRBV19 and TRBJ1-1, with D tentatively TRBD1 (5 bases). V lost 6 bases and J lost 0, with 11 bases in between. Germline lookup yields CDR1 LNHDA and CDR2 SQIVND (reference sequence). This CDR3 has 14 residues. The CDR3 here is CASSSQVMNTEAFF. In DNA, the CDR3 is TGTGCCAGTAGCTCACAGGTAATGAACACTGAAGCTTTCTTT.

The chain joins TRBV6-2 or TRBV6-3 to TRBJ1-2; D is unclear. With 7 bases removed from V and 4 bases from J, the gap between germline ends came to 25 bases. CDR3 length: 17 residues. The germline CDR1 and CDR2 sequences are MNHEY and SVGEGT. CDR3 loop: CASNPARSTNSFYGYTF. Here the CDR3 DNA reads TGTGCCAGCAACCCCGCTCGCTCCACTAACTCTTTCTATGGCTACACCTTC.

The chain employs TRBV11-1 and TRBJ1-2, with TRBD1 matching over 10 bases. The CDR3 extends over 14 amino acids. CDR1 and CDR2 from the germline V gene are SGHAT and FQDESV (reference sequence). V lost 6 bases to trimming and J lost 4 bases; unmatched junction nucleotides: 5. The CDR3 DNA sequence: TGTGCCAGCAGTCGGACAGGGGGACTCTATGGCTACACCTTC. The encoded protein is CASSRTGGLYGYTF.

V usage is TRBV28 and J usage is TRBJ1-1; D call uncertain. The CDR3 has 13 residues. V was clipped by 6 bases and J by 5 bases, with 13 bases between them. Germline V gives CDR1 MDHEN, CDR2 SYDVKM. CDR3 sequence (DNA): TGTGCCAGCAGCCCTAGTGGGAGGACTGAAGCTTTCTTT. This translates into CASSPSGRTEAFF.

The chain couples TRBV7-8 to TRBJ2-1; TRBD1 agrees at 9 bases. Per germline, CDR1 SGHVS and CDR2 FQNEAQ. V gave up 4 bases and J gave up 6 bases; unmatched junction bases: 7. The CDR3 extends over 15 amino acids. The CDR3 sequence: CASSSGTGTFNEQFF. CDR3 bases: TGTGCCAGCAGCTCCGGGACAGGGACGTTCAATGAGCAGTTCTTC.

The rearrangement links TRBV5-5 to TRBJ1-6; D not resolved. CDR1 and CDR2 from the germline V gene are SGHKS and YYEKEE (reference sequence). This CDR3 contains 15 residues. Between the trimmed V and J ends, which lost 1 base and 5 bases, there was a span of 10 bases. CDR3 sequence reads: CASSLRESNNSPLHF. The CDR3 region has the DNA TGTGCCAGCAGCTTGAGGGAGTCGAATAATTCACCCCTCCACTTT.

The J gene is TRBJ2-6, the V gene TRBV19, with no clear D. V was cut by 3 bases and J by 0 bases, with 9 bases left in between. The germline gives CDR1 LNHDA, CDR2 SQIVND (reference sequence). CDR3 length: 16 amino acids. The CDR3 nucleotides are TGTGCCAGTAGTATTCGTGCGTTCTCTGGGGCCAACGTCCTGACTTTC. Amino acids: CASSIRAFSGANVLTF.

The J gene is TRBJ1-1, the V gene TRBV28, with no clear D. V dropped 2 bases and J dropped 2 bases, with 9 bases sitting between them. CDR1 MDHEN and CDR2 SYDVKM come from the germline V gene. This CDR3 contains 14 residues. The CDR3 DNA sequence: TGTGCCAGCAGTTTAGTTGTCCATAACACTGAAGCTTTCTTT. Protein sequence: CASSLVVHNTEAFF.

The sample holds one count of this clone. The CDR3 bases are TGTGCCATCAGAAATGGACAGGGGACCGGCTACACCTTC. This gives the protein CAIRNGQGTGYTF. This sequence joins TRBV10-3 and TRBJ1-2; TRBD1 agrees at 9 bases. The length of the CDR3 is 13 residues. CDR1 and CDR2 from the germline V gene are ENHRY and SYGVKD. The V gene end was trimmed by 6 bases and the J gene end by 8 bases; junction bases not matched to a gene: 7.

V and J are TRBV28 and TRBJ1-4; no definite D call. CDR1 is MDHEN and CDR2 is SYDVKM in the germline V gene. The CDR3 contains 14 residues. Trimming left V 6 bases short and J 6 bases short, with 14 bases between. This CDR3 reads CASSLDSGDEKLFF. The CDR3 bases are TGTGCCAGCAGCCTCGATTCCGGGGATGAAAAACTGTTTTTT.

The chain uses TRBV15 and TRBJ2-2, with D possibly matching TRBD1 (5 bases). This CDR3 contains 15 residues. Germline V gene data show CDR1 as LNHNV and CDR2 as YYDKDF (reference sequence). The germline V and J ends were trimmed by 1 base and 2 bases, with 8 bases remaining between them. The CDR3 DNA follows: TGTGCCACCAGCAGAGCGACAGTAAACACCGGGGAGCTGTTTTTT. It encodes CATSRATVNTGELFF.

This chain connects TRBV21-1 to TRBJ2-6; the D segment call TRBD1 is taken from the table without a DNA check. TRBV21-1 is annotated as a pseudogene. This CDR3 comprises 15 residues. CDR3 sequence (DNA): TGTGCCAGCACTCGAAGGGGGTCTGGGGCCAACGTCCTGACTTTC. It yields the protein CASTRRGSGANVLTF.

This sequence joins TRBV5-1 and TRBJ1-2; weak D call: TRBD1 (5 bases). Germline V gene data show CDR1 as SGHRS and CDR2 as YFSETQ. CDR3 size: 16 residues. V lost 0 bases, J lost 1 base, and 13 bases lay in between. The chain's CDR3 is CASSLDQGPVNYGYTF. The CDR3 DNA reads as TGCGCCAGCAGCTTGGATCAGGGCCCAGTTAACTATGGCTACACCTTC.

Concerning this clone itself: This may arise from a read error, as a much more abundant clone is one base away. The chain is built from TRBV27 and TRBJ1-5, with D tentatively TRBD1 (5 bases). Trimming pared 4 bases from V and 4 bases from J, leaving 8 bases between. Germline lookup yields CDR1 MNHEY and CDR2 SMNVEV (reference sequence). The CDR3 has 13 amino acids. The CDR3: CASSYGGNQPQHF. In nucleotides, the CDR3 is TGTGCCAGCAGTTATGGGGGGAATCAGCCCCAGCATTTT.